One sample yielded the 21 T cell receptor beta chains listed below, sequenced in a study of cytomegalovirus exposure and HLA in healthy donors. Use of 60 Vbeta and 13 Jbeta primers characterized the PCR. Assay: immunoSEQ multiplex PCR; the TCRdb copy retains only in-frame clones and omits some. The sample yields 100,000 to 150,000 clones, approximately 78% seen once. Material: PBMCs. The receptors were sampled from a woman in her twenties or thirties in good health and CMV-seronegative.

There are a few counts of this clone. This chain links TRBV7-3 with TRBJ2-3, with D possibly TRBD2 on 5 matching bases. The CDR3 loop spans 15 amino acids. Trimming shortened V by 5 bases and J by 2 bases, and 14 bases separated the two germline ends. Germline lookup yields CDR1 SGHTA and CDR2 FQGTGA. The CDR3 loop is CASSKTGTDTDTQYF. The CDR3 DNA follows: TGTGCCAGCAGCAAAACGGGAACTGACACAGATACGCAGTATTTT.

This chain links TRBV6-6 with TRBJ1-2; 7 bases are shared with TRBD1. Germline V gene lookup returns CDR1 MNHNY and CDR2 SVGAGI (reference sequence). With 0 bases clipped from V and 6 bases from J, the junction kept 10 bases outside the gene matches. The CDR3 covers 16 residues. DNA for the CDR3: TGTGCCAGCAGTTACTCGGTTAAAACAGGGGAAGATGGCTACACCTTC. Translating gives CASSYSVKTGEDGYTF.

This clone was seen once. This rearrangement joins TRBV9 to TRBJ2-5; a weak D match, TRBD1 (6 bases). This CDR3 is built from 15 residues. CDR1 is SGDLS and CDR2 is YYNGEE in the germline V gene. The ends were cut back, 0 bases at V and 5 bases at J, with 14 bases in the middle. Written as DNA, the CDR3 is TGTGCCAGCAGCGTAGTAACAGGGACGTTGGAGACCCAGTACTTC. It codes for CASSVVTGTLETQYF. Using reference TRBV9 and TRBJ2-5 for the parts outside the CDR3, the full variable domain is DSGVTQTPKHLITATGQRVTLRCSPRSGDLSVYWYQQSLDQGLQFLIQYYNGEERAKGNILERFSAQQFPDLHSELNLSSLELGDSALYFCASSVVTGTLETQYFGPGTRLLVL.

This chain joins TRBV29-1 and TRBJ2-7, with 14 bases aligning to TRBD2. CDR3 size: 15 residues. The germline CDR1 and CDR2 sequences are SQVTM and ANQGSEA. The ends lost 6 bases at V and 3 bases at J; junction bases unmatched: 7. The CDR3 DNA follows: TGCAGCGTCTCCAGGGGACTAGCGGGGGACTACGAGCAGTACTTC. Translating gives CSVSRGLAGDYEQYF.

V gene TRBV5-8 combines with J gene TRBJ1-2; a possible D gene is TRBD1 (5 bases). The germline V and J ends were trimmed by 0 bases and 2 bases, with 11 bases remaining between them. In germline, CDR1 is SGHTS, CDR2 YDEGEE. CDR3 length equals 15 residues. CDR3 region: CASSLAQAGNYGYTF. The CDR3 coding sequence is TGTGCCAGCAGCTTGGCCCAGGCAGGGAACTATGGCTACACCTTC.

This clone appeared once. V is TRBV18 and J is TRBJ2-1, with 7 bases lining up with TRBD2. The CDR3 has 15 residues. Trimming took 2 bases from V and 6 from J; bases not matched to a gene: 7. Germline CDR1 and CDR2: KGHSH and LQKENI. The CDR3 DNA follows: TGTGCCAGCTCACCAATCCGGGGGGTGGGCAATGAGCAGTTCTTC. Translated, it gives CASSPIRGVGNEQFF.

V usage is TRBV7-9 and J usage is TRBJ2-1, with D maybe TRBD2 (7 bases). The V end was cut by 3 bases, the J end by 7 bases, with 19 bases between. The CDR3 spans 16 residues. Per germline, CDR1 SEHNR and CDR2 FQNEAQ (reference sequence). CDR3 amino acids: CASSFGRGPARNEQFF. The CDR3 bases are TGTGCCAGCAGCTTTGGGCGGGGGCCCGCCCGGAATGAGCAGTTCTTC. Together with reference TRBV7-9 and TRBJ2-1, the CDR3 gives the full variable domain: DTGVSQNPRHKITKRGQNVTFRCDPISEHNRLYWYRQTLGQGPEFLTYFQNEAQLEKSRLLSDRFSAERPKGSFSTLEIQRTEQGDSAMYLCASSFGRGPARNEQFFGPGTRLTVL.

The CDR3 nucleotides are TGTGCCAGCAGCTCTAGCGGGGGGGCCGAAGATACGCAGTATTTT. Translating gives CASSSSGGAEDTQYF. The rearrangement uses TRBV7-3 and TRBJ2-3, with 12 bases aligning to TRBD2. Trimming cost V 4 bases and J 5 bases; bases outside gene matches: 4. CDR3 length equals 15 residues. In germline, CDR1 is SGHTA, CDR2 FQGTGA.

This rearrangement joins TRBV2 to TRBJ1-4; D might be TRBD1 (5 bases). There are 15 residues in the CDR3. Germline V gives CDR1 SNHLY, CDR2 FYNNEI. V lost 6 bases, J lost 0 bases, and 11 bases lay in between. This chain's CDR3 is CASSGQGATNEKLFF. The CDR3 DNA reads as TGTGCCAGCAGCGGGCAGGGCGCAACTAATGAAAAACTGTTTTTT.

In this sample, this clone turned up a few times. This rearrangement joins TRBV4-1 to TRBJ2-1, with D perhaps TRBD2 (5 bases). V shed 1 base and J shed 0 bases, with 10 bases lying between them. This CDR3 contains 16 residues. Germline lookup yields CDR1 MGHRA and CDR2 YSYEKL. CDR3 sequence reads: CASSQALRGSYNEQFF. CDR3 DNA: TGCGCCAGCAGCCAAGCCCTCCGGGGCTCCTACAATGAGCAGTTCTTC.

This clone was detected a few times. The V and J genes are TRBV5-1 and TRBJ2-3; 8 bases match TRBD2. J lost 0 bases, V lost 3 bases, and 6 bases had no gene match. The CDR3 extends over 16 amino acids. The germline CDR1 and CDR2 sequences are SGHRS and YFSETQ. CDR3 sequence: CASSSSGGVSTDTQYF. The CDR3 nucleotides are TGCGCCAGCAGCTCGAGCGGGGGAGTAAGCACAGATACGCAGTATTTT. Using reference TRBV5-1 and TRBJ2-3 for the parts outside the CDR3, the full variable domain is KAGVTQTPRYLIKTRGQQVTLSCSPISGHRSVSWYQQTPGQGLQFLFEYFSETQRNKGNFPGRFSGRQFSNSRSEMNVSTLELGDSALYLCASSSSGGVSTDTQYFGPGTRLTVL.

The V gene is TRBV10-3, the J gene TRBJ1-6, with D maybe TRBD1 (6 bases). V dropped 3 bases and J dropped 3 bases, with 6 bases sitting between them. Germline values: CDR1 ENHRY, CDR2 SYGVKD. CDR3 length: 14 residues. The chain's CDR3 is CAISDRGYNSPLHF. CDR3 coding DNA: TGTGCCATCAGTGACAGGGGCTATAATTCACCCCTCCACTTT.

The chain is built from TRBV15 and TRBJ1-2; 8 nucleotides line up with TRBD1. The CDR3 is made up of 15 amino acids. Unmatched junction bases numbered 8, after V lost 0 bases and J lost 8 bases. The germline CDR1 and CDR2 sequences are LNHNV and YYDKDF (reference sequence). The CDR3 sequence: CATSRDRARGLGYTF. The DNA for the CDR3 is TGTGCCACCAGCAGAGATCGGGCCAGGGGGCTGGGCTACACCTTC.

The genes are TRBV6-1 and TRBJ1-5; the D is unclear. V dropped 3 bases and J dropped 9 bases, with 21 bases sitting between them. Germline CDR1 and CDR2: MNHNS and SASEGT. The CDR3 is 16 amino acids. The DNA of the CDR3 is TGTGCCAGCAGTGATTATTACAGTGTGACCATGGGGCCCCAGCATTTT. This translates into CASSDYYSVTMGPQHF.

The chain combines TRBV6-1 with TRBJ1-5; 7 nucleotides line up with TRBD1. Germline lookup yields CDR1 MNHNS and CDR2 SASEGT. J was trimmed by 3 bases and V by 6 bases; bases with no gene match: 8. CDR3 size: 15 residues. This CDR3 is CASRLPGQYNQPQHF. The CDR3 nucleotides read TGTGCCAGCAGACTTCCGGGACAGTACAATCAGCCCCAGCATTTT.

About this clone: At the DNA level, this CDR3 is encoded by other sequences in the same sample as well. CDR3 sequence: CASSKGIEGGDTEAFF. CDR3 DNA sequence: TGTGCCAGCAGTAAAGGGATCGAGGGGGGGGACACTGAAGCTTTCTTT. J is TRBJ1-1 and V is TRBV25-1; a weak D match, TRBD1 (6 bases). The V gene lost 5 bases and the J gene lost 3 bases, with 19 bases spanning the gap. The germline CDR1 and CDR2 sequences are MGHDK and SYGVNS. This CDR3 contains 16 residues.

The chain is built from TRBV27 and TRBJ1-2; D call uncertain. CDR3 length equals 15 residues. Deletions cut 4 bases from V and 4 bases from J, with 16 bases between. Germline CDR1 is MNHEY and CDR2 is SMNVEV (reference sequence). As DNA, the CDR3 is TGTGCCAGCAGTTCCGTAGCCCGCGGCGGCTATGGCTACACCTTC. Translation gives CASSSVARGGYGYTF.

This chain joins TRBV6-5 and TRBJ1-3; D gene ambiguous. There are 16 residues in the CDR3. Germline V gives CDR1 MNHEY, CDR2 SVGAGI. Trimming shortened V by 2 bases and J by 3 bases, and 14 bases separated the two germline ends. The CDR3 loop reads CASSYLGSRSGNTIYF. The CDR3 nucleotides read TGTGCCAGCAGTTACCTGGGTTCGAGGAGTGGAAACACCATATATTTT.

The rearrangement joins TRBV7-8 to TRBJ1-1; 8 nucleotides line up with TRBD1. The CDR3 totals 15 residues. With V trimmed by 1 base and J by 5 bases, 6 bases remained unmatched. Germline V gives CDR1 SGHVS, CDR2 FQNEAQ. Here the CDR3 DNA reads TGTGCCAGCAGCTTAGGGGTCAGGGGGCTGACTGAAGCTTTCTTT. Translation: CASSLGVRGLTEAFF. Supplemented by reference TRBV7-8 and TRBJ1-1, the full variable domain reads GAGVSQSPRYKVAKRGQDVALRCDPISGHVSLFWYQQALGQGPEFLTYFQNEAQLDKSGLPSDRFFAERPEGSVSTLKIQRTQQEDSAVYLCASSLGVRGLTEAFFGQGTRLTVV.

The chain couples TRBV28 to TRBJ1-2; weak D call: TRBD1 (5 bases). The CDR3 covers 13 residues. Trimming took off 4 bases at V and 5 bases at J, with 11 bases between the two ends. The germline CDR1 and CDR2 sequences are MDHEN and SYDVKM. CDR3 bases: TGTGCCAGCAGTTCCACAGGTACTTATGGCTACACCTTC. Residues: CASSSTGTYGYTF.

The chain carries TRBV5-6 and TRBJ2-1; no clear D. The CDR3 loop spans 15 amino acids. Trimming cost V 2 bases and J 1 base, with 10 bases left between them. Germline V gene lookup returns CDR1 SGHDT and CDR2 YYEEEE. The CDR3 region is CASSLASGSYNEQFF. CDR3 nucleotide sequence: TGTGCCAGCAGCTTAGCGTCGGGTTCCTACAATGAGCAGTTCTTC.